The 15 T cell receptor beta chains below were found in one sample sequenced in a study of blood T cell repertoires in COVID-19. TCRdb's table, derived via immunoSEQ multiplex PCR, lists solely in-frame clones and lacks some. Here the sample spans 200,000 to 250,000 clones, roughly 80% being singletons. The sample taken for sequencing was peripheral blood. Every receptor here comes from a young woman with acute or convalescent COVID-19.

This chain joins TRBV29-1 and TRBJ2-3, with D possibly TRBD1 on 5 matching bases. Trimming removed 3 bases at V and 4 bases at J, with 17 bases between. The CDR3 has 15 residues. Germline CDR1 SQVTM, CDR2 ANQGSEA. CDR3 region: CSVDANSRVSDTQYF. Written as DNA, the CDR3 is TGCAGCGTTGATGCGAATAGCAGGGTCTCAGATACGCAGTATTTT.

This chain links TRBV27 with TRBJ2-7; 7 bases agree with TRBD1. The CDR3 length is 16 residues. J gave up 5 bases and V 5 bases, and 15 bases lay outside the gene matches. Germline CDR1 is MNHEY and CDR2 is SMNVEV (reference sequence). CDR3 coding DNA: TGTGCCAGCAGTACCCTACGGGACAGCGATCTCCACGAGCAGTACTTC. It codes for CASSTLRDSDLHEQYF.

The chain links TRBV10-3 to TRBJ1-3; 7 bases line up with TRBD1. In germline, CDR1 is ENHRY, CDR2 SYGVKD. V lost 8 bases to trimming and J lost 0 bases; unmatched junction nucleotides: 16. CDR3 length equals 18 residues. CDR3 bases: TGTGCCATCCGAACCGACAGGGAAGGGGGCTTCTCTGGAAACACCATATATTTT. Translation gives CAIRTDREGGFSGNTIYF.

This clone was seen only once. The chain recombines TRBV6-5 with TRBJ2-7; TRBD2 matches 7 bases. J gave up 5 bases and V 7 bases, and 5 bases lay outside the gene matches. The length of the CDR3 is 12 residues. Germline CDR1 reads MNHEY; CDR2 reads SVGAGI. CDR3 protein: CASMSGVDEQYF. CDR3 coding DNA: TGTGCCAGCATGAGCGGGGTCGACGAGCAGTACTTC.

The V call is TRBV9, the J call TRBJ2-1; D may be TRBD2 (6 bases). There are 13 residues in the CDR3. Per the germline V gene, CDR1 is SGDLS and CDR2 is YYNGEE. Trimming cost V 3 bases and J 12 bases, with 16 bases left between them. This CDR3 is CASSGRDSRVQFF. DNA of the CDR3: TGTGCCAGCAGCGGTAGGGACTCGAGGGTGCAGTTCTTC.

V and J are TRBV6-5 and TRBJ1-2; TRBD1 matches at 7 bases. CDR3 length: 15 residues. Germline V gene sequence: CDR1 MNHEY, CDR2 SVGAGI. Trimming removed 7 bases from V and 4 bases from J; junction bases left unmatched: 12. CDR3 nucleotides: TGTGCCAGCACCAAACCGGACAGGCCCTTCTATGGCTACACCTTC. Its translation: CASTKPDRPFYGYTF.

V and J are TRBV25-1 and TRBJ1-1; TRBD1 matches 8 bases. Germline CDR1 MGHDK, CDR2 SYGVNS. The V segment lost 3 bases and the J segment 1 base; nucleotides outside the gene matches: 10. The CDR3 length is 17 residues. The CDR3 nucleotides are TGTGCCAGCAGTGATTTGGGCAGGGGGCTTGGGAACACTGAAGCTTTCTTT. Translated: CASSDLGRGLGNTEAFF.

The rearrangement joins TRBV6-5 to TRBJ1-4; perhaps TRBD1 as D (5 bases). CDR1 and CDR2 from the germline V gene are MNHEY and SVGAGI. The CDR3 length is 13 residues. Between the trimmed V and J ends, which lost 5 bases and 7 bases, there was a span of 11 bases. The CDR3 DNA reads TGTGCCAGCAGTACTCAGGGAAGTGAAAAACTGTTTTTT. Its translation: CASSTQGSEKLFF.

This sequence joins TRBV6-2 or TRBV6-3 and TRBJ2-7; 8 bases match TRBD2. The CDR3 is 12 amino acids. Germline values: CDR1 MNHEY, CDR2 SVGEGT. The V gene end was trimmed by 6 bases and the J gene end by 6 bases; junction bases not matched to a gene: 4. This CDR3 is CASSRLALEQYF. The CDR3 nucleotides are TGTGCCAGCAGCCGACTAGCGCTCGAGCAGTACTTC.

The CDR3 nucleotides are TGTGCCAGCAGTGCCGGCTTAGGGGGAGGCAATCAGCCCCAGCATTTT. Translated: CASSAGLGGGNQPQHF. The chain joins TRBV2 to TRBJ1-5; maybe TRBD1 (6 bases). The CDR3 runs 16 residues. Trimming removed 4 bases at V and 2 bases at J, with 15 bases between. The germline CDR1 and CDR2 sequences are SNHLY and FYNNEI.

The rearrangement links TRBV7-2 to TRBJ1-2, with unresolved D. The length of the CDR3 is 14 residues. Germline lookup yields CDR1 SGHTA and CDR2 FQGNSA. Trimming removed 2 bases from V and 2 bases from J, with 9 bases in between. The CDR3 is CASSLSNVNYGYTF. CDR3 nucleotide sequence: TGTGCCAGCAGCTTATCTAACGTAAACTATGGCTACACCTTC.

The chain recombines TRBV4-3 with TRBJ2-7, with TRBD1 matching over 8 bases. CDR3 length equals 17 residues. Trimming removed 0 bases from V and 2 bases from J; junction bases left unmatched: 9. Looked up from germline, CDR1 is LGHNA and CDR2 is YSLEER. This CDR3 reads CASSQDLWTGRTYEQYF. Here the CDR3 DNA reads TGCGCCAGCAGCCAAGATCTTTGGACAGGGAGAACCTACGAGCAGTACTTC.

This clone was seen only a few times. This chain connects TRBV13 to TRBJ2-2, with 8 bases fitting TRBD2. This CDR3 comprises 15 residues. V was pared by 5 bases and J by 3 bases, with 5 bases of the junction left unmatched. Germline lookup yields CDR1 PRHDT and CDR2 FYEKMQ (reference sequence). The CDR3, as DNA: TGTGCCAGCAGCCAGCGGGGGCCCTACACCGGGGAGCTGTTTTTT. Translating it yields CASSQRGPYTGELFF.

This chain links TRBV30 with TRBJ2-1; 12 positions match TRBD2. Unmatched junction bases numbered 5, after V lost 7 bases and J lost 4 bases. Germline V gene lookup returns CDR1 GTSNPN and CDR2 SVGIG (reference sequence). The CDR3 sequence is 14 residues long. CDR3 amino acids: CAYRTSGAYNEQFF. CDR3 coding DNA: TGTGCCTACCGGACTAGCGGGGCTTACAATGAGCAGTTCTTC.

The chain uses TRBV28 and TRBJ2-5, with D perhaps matching TRBD1 (7 bases). V was clipped by 4 bases and J by 1 base, with 22 bases between them. Germline V gives CDR1 MDHEN, CDR2 SYDVKM. This CDR3 is built from 18 residues. The CDR3 spells CASSSLKQGRFGQETQYF. In DNA, the CDR3 is TGTGCCAGCAGTTCCTTAAAACAGGGGAGGTTTGGCCAAGAGACCCAGTACTTC.